This T cell receptor beta chain was documented in a study of blood T cell repertoires in COVID-19. The protocol was immunoSEQ multiplex PCR, while the TCRdb copy is restricted to in-frame clones and leaves out a portion. The table lists 150,000 to 180,000 clones, about 80% of them singletons, with less than 30% in the top ten. This clone was seen a handful of times. Germline CDR1 reads MGHRA; CDR2 reads YSYEKL. This CDR3 is built from 17 residues. V lost 0 bases, J lost 0 bases, and 14 bases lay in between. Sample: peripheral blood. The chain recombines TRBV4-1 with TRBJ1-2; D unresolved. The receptor's source is an older woman with acute or convalescent COVID-19. This CDR3 is CASSQDPSLKANYGYTF. The CDR3 DNA follows: TGCGCCAGCAGCCAAGACCCGAGTTTGAAAGCTAACTATGGCTACACCTTC.